The clone carrying this T cell receptor (beta chain) appeared a single time. Its antigen is undetermined. This entry is derived from a study of PD-1 blockade in classical Hodgkin lymphoma. Indicated time point: cycle 4 day 1 (C4D1), after more than five weeks of nivolumab. Every patient relapsed after autologous stem cell transplantation, and brentuximab vedotin exposure varied. The method was immunoSEQ multiplex PCR; TCRdb's version includes in-frame clones alone and lacks a portion of them. The repertoire holds some 90,000 clones, around 80% seen once, with less than 10% in the top ten. The CDR3 consists of 15 residues. Unmatched junction bases numbered 3, after V lost 2 bases and J lost 0 bases. CDR1 and CDR2 (germline): SGHTA, FQGTGA. Overall study results and limits: Complete responders showed a baseline diversity that resembled the diversity of newly diagnosed patients. Initiation of nivolumab under 1 year after ASCT led to exclusion of patients. With CD4+ cells, TCR diversity rose significantly by C4D1, but not with CD8+ cells.

The rearrangement links TRBV7-3 to TRBJ2-7, with TRBD2 matching over 8 bases. The sequencing used peripheral blood mononuclear cells (PBMCs), collected before the fourth cycle of nivolumab. The sequence was obtained from a human donor with classical Hodgkin lymphoma. In DNA form, the CDR3 reads TGTGCCAGCAGCTTAGAAGCGGGAGTCTCCTACGAGCAGTACTTC. It encodes CASSLEAGVSYEQYF.